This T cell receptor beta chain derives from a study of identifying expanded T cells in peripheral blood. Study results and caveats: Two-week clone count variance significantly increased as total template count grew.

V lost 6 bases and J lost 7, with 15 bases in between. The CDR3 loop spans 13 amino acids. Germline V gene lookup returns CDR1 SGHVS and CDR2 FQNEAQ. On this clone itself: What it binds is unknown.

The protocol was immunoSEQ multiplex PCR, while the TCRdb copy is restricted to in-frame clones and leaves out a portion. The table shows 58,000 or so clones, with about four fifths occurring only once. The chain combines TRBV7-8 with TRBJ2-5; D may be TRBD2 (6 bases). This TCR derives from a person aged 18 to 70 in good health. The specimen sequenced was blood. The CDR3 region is CASRNDGTRTQYF. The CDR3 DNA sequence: TGTGCCAGCAGAAATGACGGGACTCGGACCCAGTACTTC.